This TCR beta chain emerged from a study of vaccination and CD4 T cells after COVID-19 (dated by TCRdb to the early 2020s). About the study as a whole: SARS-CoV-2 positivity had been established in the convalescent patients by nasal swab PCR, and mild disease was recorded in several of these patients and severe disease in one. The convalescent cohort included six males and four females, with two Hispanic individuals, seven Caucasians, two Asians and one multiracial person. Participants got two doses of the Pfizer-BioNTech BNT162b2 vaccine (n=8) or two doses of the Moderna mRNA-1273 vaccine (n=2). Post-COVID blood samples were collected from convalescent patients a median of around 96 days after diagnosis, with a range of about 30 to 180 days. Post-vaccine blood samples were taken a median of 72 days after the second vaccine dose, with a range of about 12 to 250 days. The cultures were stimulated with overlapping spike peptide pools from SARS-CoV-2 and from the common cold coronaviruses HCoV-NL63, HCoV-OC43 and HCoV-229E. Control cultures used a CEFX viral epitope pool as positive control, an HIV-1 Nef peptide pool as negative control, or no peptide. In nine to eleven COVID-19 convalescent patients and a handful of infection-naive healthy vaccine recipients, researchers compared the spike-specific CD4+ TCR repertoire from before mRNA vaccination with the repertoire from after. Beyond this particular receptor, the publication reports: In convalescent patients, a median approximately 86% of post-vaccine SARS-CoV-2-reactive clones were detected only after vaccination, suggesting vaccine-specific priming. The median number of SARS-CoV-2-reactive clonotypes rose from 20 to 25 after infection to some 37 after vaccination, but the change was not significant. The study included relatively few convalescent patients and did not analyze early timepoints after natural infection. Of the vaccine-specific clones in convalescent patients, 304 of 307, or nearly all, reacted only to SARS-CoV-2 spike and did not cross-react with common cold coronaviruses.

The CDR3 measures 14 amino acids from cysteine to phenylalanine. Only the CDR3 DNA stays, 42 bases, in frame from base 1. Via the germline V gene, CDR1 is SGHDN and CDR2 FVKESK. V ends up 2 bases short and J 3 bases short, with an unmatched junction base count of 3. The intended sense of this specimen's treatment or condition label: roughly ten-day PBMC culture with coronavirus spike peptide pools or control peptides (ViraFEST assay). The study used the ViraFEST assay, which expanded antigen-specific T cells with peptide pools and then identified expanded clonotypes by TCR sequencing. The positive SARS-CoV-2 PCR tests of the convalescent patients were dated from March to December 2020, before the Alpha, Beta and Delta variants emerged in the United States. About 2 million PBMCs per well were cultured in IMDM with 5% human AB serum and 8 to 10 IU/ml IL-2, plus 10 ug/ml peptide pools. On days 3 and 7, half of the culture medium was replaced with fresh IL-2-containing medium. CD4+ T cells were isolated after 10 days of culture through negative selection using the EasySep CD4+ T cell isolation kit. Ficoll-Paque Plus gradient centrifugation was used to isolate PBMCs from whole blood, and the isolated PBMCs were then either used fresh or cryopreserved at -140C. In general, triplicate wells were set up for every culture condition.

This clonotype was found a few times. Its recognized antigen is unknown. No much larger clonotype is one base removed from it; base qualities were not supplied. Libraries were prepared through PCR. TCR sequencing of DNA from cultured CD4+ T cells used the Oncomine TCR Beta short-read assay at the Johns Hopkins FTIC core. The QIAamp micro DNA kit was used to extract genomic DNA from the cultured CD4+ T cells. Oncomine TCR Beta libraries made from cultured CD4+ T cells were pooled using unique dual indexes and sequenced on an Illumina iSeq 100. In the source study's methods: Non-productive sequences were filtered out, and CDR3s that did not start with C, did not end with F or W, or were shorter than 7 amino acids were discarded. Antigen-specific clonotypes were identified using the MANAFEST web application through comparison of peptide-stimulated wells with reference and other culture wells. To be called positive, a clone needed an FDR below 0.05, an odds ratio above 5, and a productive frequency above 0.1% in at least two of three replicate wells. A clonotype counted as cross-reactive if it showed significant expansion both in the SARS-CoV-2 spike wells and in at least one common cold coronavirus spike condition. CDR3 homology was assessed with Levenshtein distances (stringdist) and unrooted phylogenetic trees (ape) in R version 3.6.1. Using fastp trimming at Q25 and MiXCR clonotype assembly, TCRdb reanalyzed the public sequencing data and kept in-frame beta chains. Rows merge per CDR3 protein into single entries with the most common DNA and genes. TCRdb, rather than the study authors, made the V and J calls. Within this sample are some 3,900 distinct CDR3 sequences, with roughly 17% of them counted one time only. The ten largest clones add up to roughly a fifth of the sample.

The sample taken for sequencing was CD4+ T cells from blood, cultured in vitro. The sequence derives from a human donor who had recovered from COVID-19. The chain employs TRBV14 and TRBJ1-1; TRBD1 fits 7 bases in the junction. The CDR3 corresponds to CASSQSQGDTEAFF. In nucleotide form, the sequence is TGTGCCAGCAGCCAATCCCAGGGGGACACTGAAGCTTTCTTT.